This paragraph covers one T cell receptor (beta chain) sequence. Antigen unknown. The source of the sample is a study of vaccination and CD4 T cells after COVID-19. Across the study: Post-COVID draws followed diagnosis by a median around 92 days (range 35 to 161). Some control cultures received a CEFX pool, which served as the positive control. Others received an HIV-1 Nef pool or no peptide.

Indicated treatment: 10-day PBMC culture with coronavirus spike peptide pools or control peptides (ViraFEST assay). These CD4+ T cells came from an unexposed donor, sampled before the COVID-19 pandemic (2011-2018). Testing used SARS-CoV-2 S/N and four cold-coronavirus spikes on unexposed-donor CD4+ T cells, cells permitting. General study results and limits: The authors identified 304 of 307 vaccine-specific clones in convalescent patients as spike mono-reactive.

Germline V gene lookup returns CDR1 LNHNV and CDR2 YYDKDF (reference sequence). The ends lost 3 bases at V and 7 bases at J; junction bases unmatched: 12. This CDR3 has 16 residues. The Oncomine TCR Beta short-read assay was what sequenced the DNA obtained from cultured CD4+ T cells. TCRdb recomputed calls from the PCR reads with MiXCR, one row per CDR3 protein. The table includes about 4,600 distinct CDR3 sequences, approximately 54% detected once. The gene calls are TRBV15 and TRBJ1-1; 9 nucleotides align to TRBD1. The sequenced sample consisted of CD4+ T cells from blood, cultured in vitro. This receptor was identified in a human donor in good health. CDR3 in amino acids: CATSRVYGTGMDEAFF. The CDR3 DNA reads TGTGCCACCAGCAGGGTGTACGGGACAGGGATGGATGAAGCTTTCTTT. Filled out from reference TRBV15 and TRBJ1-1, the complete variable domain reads DAMVIQNPRYQVTQFGKPVTLSCSQTLNHNVMYWYQQKSSQAPKLLFHYYDKDFNNEADTPDNFQSRRPNTSFCFLDIRSPGLGDTAMYLCATSRVYGTGMDEAFFGQGTRLTVV.